These 5 T cell receptor beta chains originate from one sample sequenced in a study of cytomegalovirus exposure and HLA in healthy donors. Primers: 60 Vbeta forward and 13 Jbeta reverse. TCRdb's table, derived via immunoSEQ multiplex PCR, lists solely in-frame clones and lacks some. The repertoire holds 250,000 or so clones, around 90% seen once, with less than 2% in the top ten. The sequenced sample was PBMCs. The receptor source for this set is a girl aged 2 to 10 in good health and CMV-seronegative.

The rearrangement links TRBV4-1 to TRBJ2-1; the match to TRBD2 covers 11 bases. The CDR3 loop spans 14 amino acids. V was clipped by 4 bases and J by 8 bases; unmatched bases: 4. The germline V gene has CDR1 MGHRA and CDR2 YSYEKL. CDR3 residues: CASSPTLAGDEQFF. CDR3 sequence (DNA): TGCGCCAGCAGCCCGACACTAGCGGGAGATGAGCAGTTCTTC.

This clone was seen only once. The chain combines TRBV2 with TRBJ1-5; 8 bases fit TRBD1. Germline assignment: CDR1 SNHLY and CDR2 FYNNEI. The CDR3 is made up of 14 amino acids. Unmatched junction bases numbered 4, after V lost 5 bases and J lost 4 bases. The CDR3 loop reads CASSPDRGNQPQHF. The CDR3 DNA is TGTGCCAGCAGTCCCGACAGGGGAAATCAGCCCCAGCATTTT.

This sequence joins TRBV9 and TRBJ2-7; 13 bases are a match to TRBD2. CDR3 size: 18 residues. With V trimmed by 3 bases and J by 2 bases, 11 bases remained unmatched. Looked up from germline, CDR1 is SGDLS and CDR2 is YYNGEE. The CDR3 region has the DNA TGTGCCAGCAGCGACAAACCCTCCGGGACTAGCGGGGCCTACGAGCAGTACTTC. Amino acids: CASSDKPSGTSGAYEQYF.

CDR3 sequence: CASSPRTSGNSGANVLTF. The CDR3 bases are TGTGCCAGTAGTCCCCGGACTAGCGGGAACTCTGGGGCCAACGTCCTGACTTTC. J is TRBJ2-6 and V is TRBV19, with 12 bases matching TRBD2. The length of the CDR3 is 18 residues. Germline V gene lookup returns CDR1 LNHDA and CDR2 SQIVND (reference sequence). V dropped 5 bases and J dropped 0; count of bases not matched to a gene: 5. Looking up the rest from reference TRBV19 and TRBJ2-6 gives the full variable domain: DGGITQSPKYLFRKEGQNVTLSCEQNLNHDAMYWYRQDPGQGLRLIYYSQIVNDFQKGDIAEGYSVSREKKESFPLTVTSAQKNPTAFYLCASSPRTSGNSGANVLTFGAGSRLTVL.

The gene calls are TRBV6-1 and TRBJ2-7; TRBD1 agrees at 8 bases. The CDR3 spans 13 residues. Per germline, CDR1 MNHNS and CDR2 SASEGT. The V gene end was trimmed by 11 bases and the J gene end by 6 bases; junction bases not matched to a gene: 12. The CDR3, as DNA: TGTGCCGGAAAGAAGGACAGGGTTAGCGAGCAGTACTTC. Translation: CAGKKDRVSEQYF.